The following is a T cell receptor beta chain sequence with its context. Its antigen remains unknown. Profiling relied on immunoSEQ multiplex PCR, and the TCRdb table lists in-frame clones only, not all of them. The data hold roughly 56,000 clones, with about 85% observed a single time. The data stem from a study of OX40 agonist ivuxolimab in advanced cancers. The wider study: The dose-escalation cohort was about 83% male, with a mean age of 60 years, ranging roughly 20 to 90. Study outcomes and limitations: The authors also found low normalized T-cell clonal expansion in some nonresponders.

This CDR3 has 14 residues. CDR1 is MNHNY and CDR2 is SVGAGI in the germline V gene (reference sequence). Between the trimmed V and J ends, which lost 5 bases and 0 bases, there was a span of 8 bases. This receptor was identified in an adult with an advanced solid tumor such as melanoma, head and neck, liver or kidney cancer. Material: CD4+ or CD8+ T cells sorted from blood, obtained in a trial of the OX40 agonist ivuxolimab. The genes are TRBV6-6 and TRBJ1-3; D unclear. The CDR3 loop reads CASSRDGSGNTIYF. The CDR3 bases are TGTGCCAGCAGTAGGGATGGCTCTGGAAACACCATATATTTT.